Given below is one T cell receptor (beta chain) in context. The data stem from a study of blood T cell repertoires in COVID-19. Clinical histories supplied by participants themselves formed the basis of cohort assignment. Methods used by the authors: How many nucleated cells were present was estimated from reference gene primer amplification. The repertoire was sequenced with immunoSEQ multiplex PCR; TCRdb's copy has only in-frame clones and lacks some. V and J calls and clone size are given by that table; D and trimming were obtained from the DNA. The sample includes about 400,000 clones, around 90% of them seen just once. This receptor was identified in a woman in her thirties or forties with acute COVID-19. Specimen: PBMCs or T cells enriched from blood (not recorded which).

The CDR3 reads CASSAVVLKRGYTF. In DNA form, the CDR3 reads TGTGCCAGCAGCGCCGTAGTCCTTAAACGTGGCTACACCTTC. The chain combines TRBV9 with TRBJ1-2, with D unclear. V lost 3 bases to trimming and J lost 7 bases, with 16 bases between them. The length of the CDR3 is 14 residues. The germline gives CDR1 SGDLS, CDR2 YYNGEE.